This T cell receptor (beta chain) was captured by sequencing in a study of T-cell reconstitution after alpha-beta-depleted transplantation in children. TCRbeta library construction was performed incorporating unique molecular identifiers. A single record per CDR3 protein comes from TCRdb applying MiXCR to the PCR reads. The sample carries some 260,000 distinct CDR3 sequences, 20% to 30% recorded once. This clonotype was seen at least ten times. Between the trimmed V and J ends, which lost 0 bases and 5 bases, there was a span of 3 bases. The germline CDR1 and CDR2 sequences are ENHRY and SYGVKD. The CDR3 loop spans 12 amino acids.

The sequences come from PBMCs, mostly from graft donor cells, collected 360 days after TCRalphabeta/CD19-depleted stem cell transplant. V usage is TRBV10-3 and J usage is TRBJ2-3; D remains unclear. The clonotype originates from a female patient aged 2-9 years who had a stem cell transplant for congenital amegakaryocytic thrombocytopenia, so the T cells may come from the graft donor. The CDR3 sequence is CAISESKDTQYF. The CDR3 DNA reads as TGTGCCATCAGTGAGTCTAAAGATACGCAGTATTTT.